A selection of T cell receptor beta chains follows, all from one sample in a study of T cell responses to AZD1222 COVID-19 vaccine. The method was immunoSEQ multiplex PCR; TCRdb's version includes in-frame clones alone and lacks a portion of them. The profile shows 85,000 to 90,000 clones, over 85% of them singletons. The specimen comprised peripheral blood, sampled on day 0 of AZD1222 vaccination. The receptors here all came from an adult in good health. The CDR3 runs from the conserved cysteine through the conserved F or W. D genes are given only for firm matches. Size is stated for part of the rows, as once, few or many counts, or as a class when the clone is expanded.

V	size	D	J	CDR3	DNA
TRBV3-1/TRBV3-2	.	TRBD2	TRBJ2-2	CASSQEGLAGGGTGELFF	TGTGCCAGCAGCCAAGAAGGCCTAGCGGGGGGTGGCACCGGGGAGCTGTTTTTT
TRBV5-8	.	.	TRBJ1-5	CASSLGQGWSRQPQHF	TGTGCCAGCAGCTTGGGGCAGGGGTGGTCCAGGCAGCCCCAGCATTTT
TRBV12-3/TRBV12-4	.	.	TRBJ2-7	CASSPTGIYEQYF	TGTGCCAGCAGTCCTACAGGAATCTACGAGCAGTACTTC
TRBV27	.	TRBD1	TRBJ2-2	CASSFDRGPNTGELFF	TGTGCCAGCAGTTTCGACAGGGGGCCGAACACCGGGGAGCTGTTTTTT
TRBV5-1	.	.	TRBJ1-2	CASSLDRVDGYTF	TGCGCCAGCAGCTTGGACAGGGTTGATGGCTACACCTTC
TRBV9	.	.	TRBJ2-1	CASSVDLKNEQFF	TGTGCCAGCAGCGTAGACCTAAAGAATGAGCAGTTCTTC
TRBV5-6	.	.	TRBJ1-2	CASSLGGLGYTF	TGTGCCAGCAGCTTGGGGGGGCTTGGCTACACCTTC
TRBV28	.	.	TRBJ2-3	CASSFKGVSTDTQYF	TGTGCCAGCAGTTTTAAGGGGGTTAGCACAGATACGCAGTATTTT
TRBV2	.	.	TRBJ1-1	CASSDHRYSGRVTSEAFF	TGTGCCAGCAGTGATCATCGTTATTCTGGCAGAGTCACTAGTGAAGCTTTCTTT
TRBV6-5	.	.	TRBJ1-4	CASSPWGREGEKLFF	TGTGCCAGCAGTCCATGGGGCAGGGAGGGCGAAAAACTGTTTTTT
TRBV4-2	few	.	TRBJ1-1	CASSLSKANTEAFF	TGTGCCAGCAGCCTATCGAAGGCGAACACTGAAGCTTTCTTT
TRBV6-5	.	TRBD1	TRBJ1-2	CASRLTGEYGYTF	TGTGCCAGCAGATTGACAGGGGAATATGGCTACACCTTC
TRBV10-2	.	.	TRBJ2-7	CASSFASSYEQYF	TGCGCCAGCAGTTTTGCCAGCTCCTACGAGCAGTACTTC
TRBV28	.	.	TRBJ1-5	CASSLWGGQPQHF	TGTGCCAGCAGTTTATGGGGAGGGCAGCCCCAGCATTTT
TRBV6-1	.	.	TRBJ1-4	CASSEAPQGFTATNEKLFF	TGTGCCAGCAGTGAAGCGCCACAGGGATTCACCGCAACTAATGAAAAACTGTTTTTT
TRBV6-6	.	TRBD2	TRBJ2-3	CASSYAGAGGTQYF	TGTGCCAGCAGTTACGCTGGGGCGGGGGGGACGCAGTATTTT
TRBV29-1	.	.	TRBJ1-5	CSVNPGGNQPQHF	TGCAGCGTCAATCCAGGGGGCAATCAGCCCCAGCATTTT
TRBV7-9	.	.	TRBJ2-5	CASSLEEREETQYF	TGTGCCAGCAGCTTAGAGGAAAGGGAAGAGACCCAGTACTTC
TRBV6-2/TRBV6-3	medium-sized	.	TRBJ2-2	CASSYGPAEAGELFF	TGTGCCAGCAGTTACGGGCCAGCGGAGGCCGGGGAGCTGTTTTTT
TRBV19	.	TRBD1	TRBJ1-5	CASSIGRGRGDQPQHF	TGTGCCAGTAGTATAGGTAGGGGGCGCGGGGATCAGCCCCAGCATTTT
TRBV6-5	.	.	TRBJ1-4	CASSYDGLKEKLFF	TGTGCCAGCAGTTACGATGGCCTGAAGGAAAAACTGTTTTTT
TRBV4-1	.	TRBD2	TRBJ2-7	CASSLTSGGMGEQYF	TGCGCCAGCAGTCTGACTAGCGGGGGTATGGGCGAGCAGTACTTC
TRBV27	.	TRBD1	TRBJ2-3	CASSTSSGTGVGGTDTQYF	TGTGCCAGCAGTACCAGCTCCGGGACAGGGGTCGGAGGCACAGATACGCAGTATTTT
TRBV19	.	TRBD2	TRBJ2-2	CASSPSGRNTGELFF	TGTGCCAGTAGCCCTAGCGGGAGGAACACCGGGGAGCTGTTTTTT